The clone carrying this T cell receptor (beta chain) was found many times. The antigen is undetermined. The data were taken from a study of identical twins. Study-wide points: Analyses of zero insertions could, in part, be confounded by invariant MAIT and iNKT cells. Clonotypes of the beta chain that were abundant in cord blood carried fewer insertions (memory repertoires showed none).

A universal primer site was incorporated via template switching, and the cDNA contained unique molecular identifiers. TCRdb reprocessed the 5' RACE reads with MiXCR, giving one entry per CDR3 protein. The profile shows around 250,000 distinct CDR3 sequences, around 8.8% of them singletons. After removal of 0 bases from V and 4 bases from J, the junction contained 6 bases not matched to a gene. This CDR3 contains 15 residues. The V gene's germline CDR1 is SGHRS and CDR2 YFSETQ. The same data also went into a second study, on yellow fever vaccine responses in identical twins. This second study notes: Twins reportedly had a vaccine T cell response that seemed partly convergent, partly personalized.

The chain is built from TRBV5-1 and TRBJ2-7; 8 positions match TRBD2. The sample was CD8+ T cells sorted from blood. The clonotype comes from a woman between 18 and 29 years old in good health. The DNA of the CDR3 is TGCGCCAGCAGCTTGGGAGCGGGAGTAACATACGAGCAGTACTTC. It specifies CASSLGAGVTYEQYF.